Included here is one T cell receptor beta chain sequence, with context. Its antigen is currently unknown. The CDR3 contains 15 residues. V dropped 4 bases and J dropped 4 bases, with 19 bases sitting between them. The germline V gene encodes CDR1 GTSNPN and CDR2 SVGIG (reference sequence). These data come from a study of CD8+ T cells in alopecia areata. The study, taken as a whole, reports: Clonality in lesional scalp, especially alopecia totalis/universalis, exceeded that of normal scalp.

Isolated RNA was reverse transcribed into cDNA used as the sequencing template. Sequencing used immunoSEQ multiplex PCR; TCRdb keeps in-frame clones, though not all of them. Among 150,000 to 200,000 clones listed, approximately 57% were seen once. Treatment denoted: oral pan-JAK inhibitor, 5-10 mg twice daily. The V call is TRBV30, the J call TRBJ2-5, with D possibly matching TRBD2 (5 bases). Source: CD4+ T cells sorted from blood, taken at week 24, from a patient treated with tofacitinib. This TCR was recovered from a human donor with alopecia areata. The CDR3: CAWTLTGDPGETQYF. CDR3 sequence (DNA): TGTGCCTGGACCCTCACCGGGGATCCAGGAGAGACCCAGTACTTC.